The table lists the clone carrying this TCR beta chain with many counts. Antigen: not known. This sample is part of a study of identical twins. General study points: Clonotypes of the beta chain that were abundant in cord blood carried fewer insertions (memory repertoires showed none).

Unique molecular identifiers were in the cDNA, with template-switch universal primer binding. TCRdb re-called the 5' RACE reads through MiXCR, storing one row per CDR3 protein. The table includes 1.5 million to 2 million distinct CDR3 sequences, roughly a third detected once. The CDR3 consists of 11 residues. Germline CDR1 MGHDK, CDR2 SYGVNS. The V end was cut by 6 bases, the J end by 1 base, with 3 bases between. This clonotype was obtained from a newborn girl in good health. Sequencing was done on a sample of cord blood. The chain employs TRBV25-1 and TRBJ1-1; no definite D call. CDR3 loop: CASRGNTEAFF. CDR3 in DNA: TGTGCCAGCAGGGGGAACACTGAAGCTTTCTTT.